One sample yielded the 20 T cell receptor beta chains listed below, sequenced in a study of molecular identifiers for immune sequencing clone quantification. TCRdb passed the PCR reads through MiXCR, listing each CDR3 protein once. The sample shows under 100,000 distinct CDR3 sequences, roughly 25% of them seen only once. Specimen: naive CD8+ T cells from blood, with Jurkat cell RNA spiked in. Subset: FACS-sorted CD8+CD4-CCR7+CD45RA+ naive T cells. The receptors come from a human donor in good health. Some libraries in this study had Jurkat cell RNA spiked in.

This clonotype was detected many times. This chain links TRBV5-1 with TRBJ2-1; no clear D gene. Trimming stripped 0 bases from V and 8 bases from J, with 6 bases between. Germline-derived CDR1 and CDR2 are SGHRS and YFSETQ. This CDR3 is 12 amino acids long. This CDR3 is CASSLAQHEQFF. In DNA, the CDR3 is TGCGCCAGCAGCTTGGCCCAGCATGAGCAGTTCTTC.

In this sample, this clonotype turned up many times. The rearrangement joins TRBV4-3 to TRBJ2-7, with 7 nucleotides matching TRBD2. CDR1 and CDR2 (germline): LGHNA, YSLEER. With V trimmed by 0 bases and J by 4 bases, 3 bases remained unmatched. The CDR3 totals 14 residues. Here the CDR3 DNA reads TGCGCCAGCAGCCAAGATATCGGGAGGTACGAGCAGTACTTC. Its protein product is CASSQDIGRYEQYF.

With regard to this clonotype: This clone may be a read error of a much larger clone one base away. The chain's CDR3 is CASSPYVGGDYEQYF. The CDR3 DNA sequence: TGTGCCAGTAGTCCTTACGTAGGGGGGGACTACGAGCAGTACTTC. V and J are TRBV19 and TRBJ2-7, with D possibly being TRBD2 (7 bases). The germline V and J ends were trimmed by 5 bases and 3 bases, with 17 bases remaining between them. The CDR3 totals 15 residues. Germline V gives CDR1 LNHDA, CDR2 SQIVND (reference sequence).

J is TRBJ1-4 and V is TRBV5-1, with 7 bases matching TRBD1. The CDR3 spans 15 residues. Looked up from germline, CDR1 is SGHRS and CDR2 is YFSETQ. With 1 base clipped from V and 11 bases from J, the junction kept 11 bases outside the gene matches. The DNA for the CDR3 is TGCGCCAGCAGCTTGACACAGGGGACTAGTGAGAAACTGTTTTTT. Its protein is CASSLTQGTSEKLFF.

Regarding this clonotype: Given a much more abundant clone one base away, this may be a read error. The chain's CDR3 is CASSSDRNTGELFF. CDR3 nucleotide sequence: TGTGCCAGCAGCTCGGACAGGAACACCGGGGAGCTGTTTTTT. The chain employs TRBV5-5 and TRBJ2-2, with D tentatively TRBD1 (6 bases). Trimming pared 3 bases from V and 1 base from J, leaving 7 bases between. Germline V gene lookup returns CDR1 SGHKS and CDR2 YYEKEE (reference sequence). The CDR3 loop spans 14 amino acids.

The sample holds many counts of this clonotype. V is TRBV11-2 and J is TRBJ2-1; TRBD2 matches at 7 bases. The CDR3 runs 14 residues. With 5 bases clipped from V and 8 bases from J, the junction kept 9 bases outside the gene matches. Germline V CDR1 and CDR2: SGHAT, FQNNGV. The CDR3 loop is CASSGLAEDHEQFF. The CDR3 DNA reads as TGTGCCAGCAGCGGGCTAGCGGAGGACCATGAGCAGTTCTTC.

This clonotype came up many times. This chain connects TRBV7-9 to TRBJ2-5; 7 bases align to TRBD1. Germline CDR1 reads SEHNR; CDR2 reads FQNEAQ (reference sequence). Trimming took 5 bases from V and 1 from J; bases not matched to a gene: 10. The CDR3 spans 16 residues. For the CDR3, the DNA is TGTGCCAGCAGCCTGATGACAGGGTATCTCCAAGAGACCCAGTACTTC. This gives the protein CASSLMTGYLQETQYF.

The chain recombines TRBV6-2 or TRBV6-3 with TRBJ2-7, with D unresolved. Germline V gene lookup returns CDR1 MNHEY and CDR2 SVGEGT. V shed 2 bases and J shed 6 bases, with 8 bases lying between them. The CDR3 is made up of 12 amino acids. The DNA for the CDR3 is TGTGCCAGCAGTTACCCAGGTAGCGAGCAGTACTTC. This sequence encodes CASSYPGSEQYF.

Ten or more counts support this clonotype. This chain connects TRBV6-5 to TRBJ2-5, with unresolved D. This CDR3 contains 14 residues. Trimming removed 0 bases from V and 0 bases from J, with 5 bases in between. CDR1 MNHEY and CDR2 SVGAGI come from the germline V gene. CDR3 region: CASSYSEYQETQYF. DNA of the CDR3: TGTGCCAGCAGTTACTCGGAGTACCAAGAGACCCAGTACTTC.

This clonotype was found many times. The chain joins TRBV19 to TRBJ2-7; D is perhaps TRBD2 (6 bases). With 3 bases removed from V and 4 bases from J, the gap between germline ends came to 16 bases. Germline V CDR1 and CDR2: LNHDA, SQIVND (reference sequence). The CDR3 is made up of 15 amino acids. The chain's CDR3 is CASSILRGSGYEQYF. For the CDR3, the DNA is TGTGCCAGTAGTATTCTGCGGGGTTCCGGGTACGAGCAGTACTTC.

The rearrangement uses TRBV6-1 and TRBJ1-1; D is ambiguous. The CDR3 is made up of 17 amino acids. CDR1 is MNHNS and CDR2 is SASEGT in the germline V gene. The V end was cut by 5 bases, the J end by 4 bases, with 23 bases between. The CDR3 DNA reads as TGTGCCAGCAGTTCAACTCCGCCCGGGCAGCCAAGCACTGAAGCTTTCTTT. Its protein is CASSSTPPGQPSTEAFF.

In its sample, this clonotype was seen many times. The chain links TRBV2 to TRBJ1-5; unclear D gene. Trimming removed 3 bases at V and 0 bases at J, with 12 bases between. The CDR3 is made up of 16 amino acids. Germline-derived CDR1 and CDR2 are SNHLY and FYNNEI. The CDR3 bases are TGTGCCAGCAGTGACAGGCCCTGGGATAGCAATCAGCCCCAGCATTTT. Amino acids: CASSDRPWDSNQPQHF.

This clonotype was seen many times. The chain couples TRBV4-1 to TRBJ1-1; 7 positions match TRBD1. The V gene's germline CDR1 is MGHRA and CDR2 YSYEKL. With V trimmed by 6 bases and J by 1 base, 11 bases remained unmatched. The CDR3 consists of 16 residues. CDR3 residues: CASSVLKTGRNTEAFF. The CDR3 DNA follows: TGCGCCAGCAGTGTGTTGAAGACAGGGAGGAACACTGAAGCTTTCTTT.

There are many counts of this clonotype. The chain combines TRBV24-1 with TRBJ2-3, with 7 bases fitting TRBD2. The V gene end was trimmed by 3 bases and the J gene end by 0 bases; junction bases not matched to a gene: 8. The CDR3 loop spans 17 amino acids. CDR1 is KGHDR and CDR2 is SFDVKD in the germline V gene. The CDR3 nucleotides are TGTGCCACCAGTGATACCACAGCGGGGACTAGCACAGATACGCAGTATTTT. Protein sequence: CATSDTTAGTSTDTQYF.

Comment on this clonotype: The germline gene is not matched at one end of the junction; a read error may be the cause. V and J are TRBV29-1 and TRBJ2-3; the D gene is possibly TRBD1 (5 bases). Germline V CDR1 and CDR2: SQVTM, ANQGSEA. The CDR3 sequence is 14 residues long. This chain's CDR3 is CSVHDKGKADTQCF. In DNA form, the CDR3 reads TGCAGCGTCCACGACAAGGGGAAGGCAGATACGCAGTGTTTT.

On this clonotype itself: This may come from a read error, since a much larger clone is one base off. The chain carries TRBV30 and TRBJ2-3, with TRBD1 matching 7 bases. CDR3 length: 13 amino acids. Germline V lookup: CDR1 GTSNPN, CDR2 SVGIG (reference sequence). V lost 1 base, J lost 10 bases, and 8 bases stayed unmatched. CDR3 sequence reads: CAWSDRGLDAQYF. The CDR3 nucleotides read TGTGCCTGGAGTGACAGGGGATTGGATGCGCAGTATTTT.

The chain is built from TRBV7-2 and TRBJ2-3; D possibly corresponds to TRBD2 (5 bases). CDR1 is SGHTA, CDR2 FQGNSA, per germline. The V gene lost 4 bases and the J gene lost 4 bases, with 15 bases spanning the gap. CDR3 length equals 15 residues. The CDR3, as DNA: TGTGCCAGCAGCTCCCTACTAGTAGCCCCAGATACGCAGTATTTT. Translation: CASSSLLVAPDTQYF.

The gene calls are TRBV27 and TRBJ2-1; maybe TRBD1 (5 bases). The V and J ends lost 5 bases and 8 bases respectively, with 16 bases between them. The germline V gene encodes CDR1 MNHEY and CDR2 SMNVEV (reference sequence). This CDR3 is built from 14 residues. The CDR3 DNA follows: TGTGCCAGCAGTCTCGATGGGTGGGGCGATGAGCAGTTCTTC. It yields the protein CASSLDGWGDEQFF.

This clonotype was observed at least ten times. This chain links TRBV4-3 with TRBJ2-3; a weak D match, TRBD1 (6 bases). Germline CDR1 reads LGHNA; CDR2 reads YSLEER. This CDR3 spans 15 amino acids. The V end lost 1 base, the J end lost 2 bases, and 10 bases lay between the germline ends. The DNA of the CDR3 is TGCGCCAGCAGCCAAGGCACAGGGCACACAGATACGCAGTATTTT. The encoded protein is CASSQGTGHTDTQYF.

The count of this clonotype is one. It may be a read error: a sequence one base away is much more abundant. This rearrangement joins TRBV9 to TRBJ2-3, with D perhaps matching TRBD1 or TRBD2 (5 bases each). CDR3 length equals 15 residues. Germline CDR1 SGDLS, CDR2 YYNGEE. The CDR3 region has the DNA TGTGCCAGCAGCGTAGTCGGGGCCCACACAGATACGCTGTATTTT. This gives the protein CASSVVGAHTDTLYF.